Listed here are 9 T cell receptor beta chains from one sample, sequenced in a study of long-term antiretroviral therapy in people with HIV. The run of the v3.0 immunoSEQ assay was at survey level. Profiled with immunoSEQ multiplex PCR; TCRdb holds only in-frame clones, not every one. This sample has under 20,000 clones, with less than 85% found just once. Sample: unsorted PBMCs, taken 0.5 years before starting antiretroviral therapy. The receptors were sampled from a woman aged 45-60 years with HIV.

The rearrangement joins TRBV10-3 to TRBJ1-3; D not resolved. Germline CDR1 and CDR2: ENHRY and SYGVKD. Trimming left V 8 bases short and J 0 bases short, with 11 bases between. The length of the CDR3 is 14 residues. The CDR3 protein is CAIAGDLSGNTIYF. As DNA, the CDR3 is TGTGCCATCGCGGGCGACCTCTCTGGAAACACCATATATTTT.

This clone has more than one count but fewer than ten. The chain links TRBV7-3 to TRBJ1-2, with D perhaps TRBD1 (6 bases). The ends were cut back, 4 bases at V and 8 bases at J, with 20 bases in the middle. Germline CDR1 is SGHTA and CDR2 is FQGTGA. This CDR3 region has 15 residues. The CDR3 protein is CASSSTVNTGLGYTF. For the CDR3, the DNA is TGTGCCAGCAGCTCCACCGTCAATACAGGGTTAGGCTACACCTTC. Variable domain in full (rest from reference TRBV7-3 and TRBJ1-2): GAGVSQTPSNKVTEKGKYVELRCDPISGHTALYWYRQSLGQGPEFLIYFQGTGAADDSGLPNDRFFAVRPEGSVSTLKIQRTERGDSAVYLCASSSTVNTGLGYTFGSGTRLTVV.

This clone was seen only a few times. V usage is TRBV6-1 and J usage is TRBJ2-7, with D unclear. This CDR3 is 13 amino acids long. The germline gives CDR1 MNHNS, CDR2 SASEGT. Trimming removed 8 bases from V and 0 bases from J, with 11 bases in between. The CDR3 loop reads CASEAVSSYEQYF. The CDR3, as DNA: TGTGCCAGCGAGGCGGTCAGCTCCTACGAGCAGTACTTC.

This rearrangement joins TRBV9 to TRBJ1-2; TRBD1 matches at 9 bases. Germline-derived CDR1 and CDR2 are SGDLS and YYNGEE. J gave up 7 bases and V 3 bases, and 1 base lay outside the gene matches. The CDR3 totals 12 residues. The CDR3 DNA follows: TGTGCCAGCAGCGGGACAGGGGTTGGCTACACCTTC. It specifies CASSGTGVGYTF.

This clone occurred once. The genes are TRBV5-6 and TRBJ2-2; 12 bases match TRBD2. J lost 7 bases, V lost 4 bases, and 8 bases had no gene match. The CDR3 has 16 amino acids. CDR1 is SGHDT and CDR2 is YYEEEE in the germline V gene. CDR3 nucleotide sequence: TGTGCCAGCAGCCACGAGACTAGCGGGGGTGACGGGGAGCTGTTTTTT. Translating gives CASSHETSGGDGELFF.

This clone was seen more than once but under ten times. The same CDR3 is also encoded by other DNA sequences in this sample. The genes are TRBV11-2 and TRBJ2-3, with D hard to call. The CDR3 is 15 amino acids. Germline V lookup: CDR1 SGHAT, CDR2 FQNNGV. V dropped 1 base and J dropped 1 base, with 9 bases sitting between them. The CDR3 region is CASSLVPAGTDTQYF. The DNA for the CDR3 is TGTGCCAGCAGCTTAGTACCCGCTGGCACAGATACGCAGTATTTT.

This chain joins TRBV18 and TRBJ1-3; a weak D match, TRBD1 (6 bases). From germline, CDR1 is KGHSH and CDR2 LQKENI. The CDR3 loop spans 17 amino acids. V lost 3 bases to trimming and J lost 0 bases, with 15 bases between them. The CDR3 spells CASSPRDTRASGNTIYF. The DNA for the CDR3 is TGTGCCAGCTCACCCCGGGACACGCGGGCCTCTGGAAACACCATATATTTT.

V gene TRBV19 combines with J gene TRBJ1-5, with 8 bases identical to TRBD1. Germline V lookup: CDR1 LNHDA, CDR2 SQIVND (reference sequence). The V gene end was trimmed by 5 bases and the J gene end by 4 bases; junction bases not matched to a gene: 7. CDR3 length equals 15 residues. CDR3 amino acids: CASSQPGGPNQPQHF. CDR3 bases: TGTGCCAGTAGTCAACCAGGGGGCCCAAATCAGCCCCAGCATTTT. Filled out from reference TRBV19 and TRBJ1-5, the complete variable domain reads DGGITQSPKYLFRKEGQNVTLSCEQNLNHDAMYWYRQDPGQGLRLIYYSQIVNDFQKGDIAEGYSVSREKKESFPLTVTSAQKNPTAFYLCASSQPGGPNQPQHFGDGTRLSIL.

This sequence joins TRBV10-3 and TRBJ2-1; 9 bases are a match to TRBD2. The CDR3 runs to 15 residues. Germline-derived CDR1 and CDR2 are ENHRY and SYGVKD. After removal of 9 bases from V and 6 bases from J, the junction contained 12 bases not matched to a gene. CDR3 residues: CAINVGGGALNEQFF. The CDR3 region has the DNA TGTGCCATTAACGTGGGCGGGGGGGCGCTCAATGAGCAGTTCTTC.